The clone carrying this T cell receptor (beta chain) has a count of ten or more. Its specificity is not known. The CDR3 has 15 amino acids. Trimming took 1 base from V and 5 from J, leaving 14 bases between them. In germline, CDR1 is SGHAT, CDR2 FQNNGV. This entry is derived from a study of regulatory T cells in long-lasting Graves disease. Regarding the study as a whole: Favored gene segments in persistent disease were TRBV28, TRBJ1-2 and TRBJ2-5. Owing to a sample size that was small, accuracy may have been reduced.

With iRepertoire HTBI primers and Arm-PCR of CDR3 regions, TCR beta libraries were built. MiXCR, run by TCRdb on the multiplex PCR reads, gives a single entry per CDR3 protein. The sample yields more than 400,000 distinct CDR3 sequences, about 16% seen once. As to time point: newly diagnosed GD, antithyroid drugs for less than 3 months. PBMCs were the source of the RNA used for TCR sequencing. These same data were also listed under a study on T cells in Graves' hyperthyroidism and ophthalmopathy. That report adds: Hyperthyroidism had been newly diagnosed in patients aged 18 to 65, and its duration was under 2 months. A model of 13 V-J features distinguished ophthalmopathy from stable hyperthyroidism.

The sequencing used peripheral blood mononuclear cells (PBMCs), collected at new diagnosis, from a patient treated with antithyroid drugs. The chain recombines TRBV11-2 with TRBJ2-5, with D unresolved. The TCR comes from a woman aged 25 to 45 with Graves disease. Written as DNA, the CDR3 is TGTGCCAGCAGCTTAGCCCACTCGCCTGCGGAGACCCAGTACTTC. Encoded protein: CASSLAHSPAETQYF.